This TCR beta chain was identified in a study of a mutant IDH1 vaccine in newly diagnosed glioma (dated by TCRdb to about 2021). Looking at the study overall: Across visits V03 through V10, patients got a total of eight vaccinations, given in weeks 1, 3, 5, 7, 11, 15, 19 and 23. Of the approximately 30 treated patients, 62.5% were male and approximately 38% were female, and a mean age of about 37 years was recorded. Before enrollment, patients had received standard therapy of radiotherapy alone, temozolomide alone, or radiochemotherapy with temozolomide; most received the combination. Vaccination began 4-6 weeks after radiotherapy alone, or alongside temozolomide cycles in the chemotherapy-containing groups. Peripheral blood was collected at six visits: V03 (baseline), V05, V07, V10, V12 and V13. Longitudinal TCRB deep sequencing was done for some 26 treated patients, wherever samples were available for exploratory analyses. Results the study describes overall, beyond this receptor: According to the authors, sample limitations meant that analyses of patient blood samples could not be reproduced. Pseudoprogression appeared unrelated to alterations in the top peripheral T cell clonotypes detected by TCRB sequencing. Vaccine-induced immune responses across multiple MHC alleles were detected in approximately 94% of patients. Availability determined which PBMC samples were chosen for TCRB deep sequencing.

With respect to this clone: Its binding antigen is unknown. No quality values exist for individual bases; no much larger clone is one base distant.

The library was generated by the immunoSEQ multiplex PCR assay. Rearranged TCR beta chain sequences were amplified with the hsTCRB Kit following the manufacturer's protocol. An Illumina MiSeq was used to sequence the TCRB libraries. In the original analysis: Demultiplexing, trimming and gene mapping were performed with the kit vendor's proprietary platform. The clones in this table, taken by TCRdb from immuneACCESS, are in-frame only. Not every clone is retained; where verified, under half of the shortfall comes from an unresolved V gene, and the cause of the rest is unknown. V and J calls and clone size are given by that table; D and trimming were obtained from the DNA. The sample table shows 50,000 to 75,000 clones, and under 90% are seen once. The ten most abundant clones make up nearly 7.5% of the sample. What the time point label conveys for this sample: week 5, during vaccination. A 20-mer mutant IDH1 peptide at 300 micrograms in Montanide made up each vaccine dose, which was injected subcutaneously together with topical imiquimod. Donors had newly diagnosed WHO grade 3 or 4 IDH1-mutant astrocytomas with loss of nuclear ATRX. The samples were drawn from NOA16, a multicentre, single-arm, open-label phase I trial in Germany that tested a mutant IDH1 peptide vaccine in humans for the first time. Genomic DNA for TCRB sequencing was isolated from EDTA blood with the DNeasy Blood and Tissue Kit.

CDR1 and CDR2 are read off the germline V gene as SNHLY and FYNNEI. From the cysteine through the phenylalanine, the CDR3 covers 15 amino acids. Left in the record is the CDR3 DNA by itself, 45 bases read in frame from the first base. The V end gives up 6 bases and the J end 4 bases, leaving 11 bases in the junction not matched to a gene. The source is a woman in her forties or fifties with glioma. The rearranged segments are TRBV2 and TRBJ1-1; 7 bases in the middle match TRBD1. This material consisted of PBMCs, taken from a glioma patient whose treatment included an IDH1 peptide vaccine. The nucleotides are TGTGCCAGCAGGGAGTATACAGGGGATGGCACTGAAGCTTTCTTT. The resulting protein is CASREYTGDGTEAFF.